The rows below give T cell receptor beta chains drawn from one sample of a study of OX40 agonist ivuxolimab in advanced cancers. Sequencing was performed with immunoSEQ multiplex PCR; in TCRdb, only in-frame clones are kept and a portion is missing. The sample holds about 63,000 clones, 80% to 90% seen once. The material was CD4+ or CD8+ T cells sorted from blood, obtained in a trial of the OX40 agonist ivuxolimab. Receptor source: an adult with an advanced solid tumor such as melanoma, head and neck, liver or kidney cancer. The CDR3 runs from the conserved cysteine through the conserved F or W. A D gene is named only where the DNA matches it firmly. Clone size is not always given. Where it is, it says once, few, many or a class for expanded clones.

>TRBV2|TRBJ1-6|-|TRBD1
TGTGCCAGCAGTGCTGGGGACAGGGGGCTTTCACCCCTCCACTTT
CASSAGDRGLSPLHF
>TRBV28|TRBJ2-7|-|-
TGTGCCAGCAGTTTCTGGGTCTCCTACGAGCAGTACTTC
CASSFWVSYEQYF
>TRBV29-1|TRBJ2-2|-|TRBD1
TGCAGCGTTGAGACAGGGTGGGGAACCGGGGAGCTGTTTTTT
CSVETGWGTGELFF
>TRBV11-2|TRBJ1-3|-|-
TGTGCCAGCAGCTTGATTAGCTCTGGAAACACCATATATTTT
CASSLISSGNTIYF
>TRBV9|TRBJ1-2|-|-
TGTGCCAGCAGCCCCGTGGGAGGGCAGATGTATGGCTACACCTTC
CASSPVGGQMYGYTF
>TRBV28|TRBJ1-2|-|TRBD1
TGTGCCAGCACCATCGGACAGGGCGGCTACACCTTC
CASTIGQGGYTF
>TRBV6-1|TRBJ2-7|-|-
TGTGCCGCCCGTTGGGACACCTACGAGCAGTACTTC
CAARWDTYEQYF
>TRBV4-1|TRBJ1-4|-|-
TGCGCCAGCGGATTCACTAATGAAAAACTGTTTTTT
CASGFTNEKLFF
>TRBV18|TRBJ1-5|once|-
TGTGCCAGCTCACCCGGTAGCAATCAGCCCCAGCATTTT
CASSPGSNQPQHF
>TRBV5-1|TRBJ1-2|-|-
TGCGCCAGCAGCACCTCCGGGACGGGAGCCTATGGCTACACCTTC
CASSTSGTGAYGYTF
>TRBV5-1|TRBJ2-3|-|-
TGCGCCAGCAGCTTGACGCAGTCCACAGATACGCAGTATTTT
CASSLTQSTDTQYF
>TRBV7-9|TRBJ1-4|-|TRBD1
TGTGCCAGCAGCCCTGGACAGGGGACTGAAAAACTGTTTTTT
CASSPGQGTEKLFF
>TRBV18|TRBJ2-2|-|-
TGTGCCAGCTCACCACTATTGGCAGGGGATAACACCGGGGAGCTGTTTTTT
CASSPLLAGDNTGELFF
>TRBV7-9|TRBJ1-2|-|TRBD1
TGTGCCAGCAGCCGAGACAGGGCAGACTATGGCTACACCTTC
CASSRDRADYGYTF
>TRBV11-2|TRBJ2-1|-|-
TGTGCCAGCAGCTCCACGGGTACAGGGCCCAATGAGCAGTTCTTC
CASSSTGTGPNEQFF
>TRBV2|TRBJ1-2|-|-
TGTGCCAGCAGTTACAACCCGGGTGATAACACCTTC
CASSYNPGDNTF